A selection of T cell receptor beta chains follows, all from one sample in a study of identical twins. Via MiXCR, TCRdb re-called the 5' RACE reads, giving one row per CDR3 protein. The sample contains 460,000 or so distinct CDR3 sequences, 14% of which appear only once. The sample was also linked to a second study, of yellow fever vaccine responses in identical twins.

Sequenced input: CD4+ T cells sorted from blood. Source of these receptors: a woman aged 18-29 years in good health. The CDR3 runs from the conserved cysteine through the conserved F or W. A D gene is named only where the DNA matches it firmly. Where a row states a size, it is once, few, many or the class of an expanded clone; other rows omit it.

j_call | d_call | clone_size | v_call | cdr3_aa | cdr3_nt
TRBJ2-5 | TRBD2 | few | TRBV5-1 | CASSSGTSGIFGETQYF | TGCGCCAGCAGCTCTGGGACTAGCGGGATCTTCGGGGAGACCCAGTACTTC
TRBJ2-3 | TRBD2 | few | TRBV28 | CASSPPGLAGTTSTDTQYF | TGTGCCAGCAGCCCTCCCGGGCTAGCGGGAACAACTAGCACAGATACGCAGTATTTT
TRBJ2-3 | TRBD2 | - | TRBV29-1 | CSASPLLAGWADTQYF | TGCAGCGCCTCGCCTCTGCTAGCGGGGTGGGCAGATACGCAGTATTTT
TRBJ2-5 | - | few | TRBV3-1 | CASSSVGRTQETQYF | TGTGCCAGCAGCTCAGTAGGGCGGACCCAAGAGACCCAGTACTTC
TRBJ2-2 | - | few | TRBV20-1 | CSARAGTNTGELFF | TGCAGTGCTAGGGCGGGCACGAACACCGGGGAGCTGTTTTTT
TRBJ2-2 | - | - | TRBV3-1 | CASSQAQTNTGELFF | TGTGCCAGCAGCCAAGCACAGACCAACACCGGGGAGCTGTTTTTT
TRBJ2-6 | - | - | TRBV5-1 | CASSLGGGGANVLTF | TGCGCCAGCAGCTTGGGTGGCGGTGGGGCCAACGTCCTGACTTTC
TRBJ2-1 | TRBD2 | - | TRBV20-1 | CSAKSGRSHNEQFF | TGCAGTGCTAAGAGCGGGAGGTCCCACAATGAGCAGTTCTTC
TRBJ2-7 | - | few | TRBV15 | CATSDPAAGSAYEQYF | TGTGCCACCAGCGACCCTGCCGCGGGAAGCGCCTACGAGCAGTACTTC
TRBJ2-3 | TRBD2 | - | TRBV27 | CASSPASSGSTDTQYF | TGTGCCAGCAGTCCCGCATCTAGCGGTAGCACAGATACGCAGTATTTT
TRBJ2-7 | - | few | TRBV2 | CASSGTFLSYEQYF | TGTGCCAGCAGTGGGACGTTTTTATCCTACGAGCAGTACTTC
TRBJ2-5 | - | many | TRBV5-1 | CASSLEDQETQYF | TGCGCCAGCAGCTTGGAGGACCAAGAGACCCAGTACTTC
TRBJ2-1 | TRBD2 | few | TRBV6-1 | CASRGAGGIGYEQFF | TGTGCCAGCAGGGGAGCGGGAGGAATTGGATATGAGCAGTTCTTC
TRBJ2-1 | - | many | TRBV10-3 | CAISGSVRAASSYNEQFF | TGTGCCATCAGTGGTTCGGTAAGGGCGGCGAGCTCCTACAATGAGCAGTTCTTC
TRBJ1-1 | TRBD1 | few | TRBV5-1 | CASSSGQAVTEAFF | TGCGCCAGCAGCTCTGGACAGGCCGTCACTGAAGCTTTCTTT
TRBJ2-5 | - | few | TRBV20-1 | CSAREVTRSFETQYF | TGCAGTGCTAGAGAAGTGACTAGATCCTTCGAGACCCAGTACTTC
TRBJ2-7 | TRBD1 | many | TRBV25-1 | CASRQGLAEQYF | TGTGCCAGCAGACAGGGGCTCGCCGAGCAGTACTTC
TRBJ1-4 | - | - | TRBV7-9 | CASSPRGRDTNEKLFF | TGTGCCAGCAGCCCCCGGGGGCGCGATACTAATGAAAAACTGTTTTTT
TRBJ2-1 | - | - | TRBV27 | CASSLRDSTKGEQFF | TGTGCCAGCAGTTTAAGGGACTCCACTAAGGGTGAGCAGTTCTTC
TRBJ2-2 | - | - | TRBV15 | CATSRVSGELFF | TGTGCCACCAGCAGGGTTTCCGGGGAGCTGTTTTTT
TRBJ2-1 | TRBD1 | few | TRBV27 | CATRTGGGNEQFF | TGTGCCACTCGGACAGGGGGGGGCAATGAGCAGTTCTTC
TRBJ1-1 | - | - | TRBV3-1 | CASSQNQGNTEAFF | TGTGCCAGCAGCCAAAATCAGGGGAACACTGAAGCTTTCTTT
TRBJ2-2 | TRBD1 | many | TRBV12-3/TRBV12-4 | CASSSNRGRAGELFF | TGTGCCAGCAGTTCGAACAGGGGGCGTGCCGGGGAGCTGTTTTTT
TRBJ2-3 | TRBD2 | few | TRBV27 | CASSLESGGAKGDTQYF | TGTGCCAGCAGTTTAGAGAGCGGGGGGGCCAAAGGAGATACGCAGTATTTT
TRBJ2-1 | - | many | TRBV7-9 | CASSLGTGYNEQFF | TGTGCCAGCAGCTTAGGTACTGGCTACAATGAGCAGTTCTTC
TRBJ2-7 | - | - | TRBV4-2 | CASSQGGFGEQYF | TGTGCCAGCAGCCAAGGGGGTTTCGGCGAGCAGTACTTC
TRBJ2-4 | TRBD2 | few | TRBV15 | CATSRGPERGTSGKNIQYF | TGTGCCACCAGCAGAGGACCCGAACGCGGGACTAGCGGAAAAAACATTCAGTACTTC
TRBJ2-7 | TRBD1 | few | TRBV18 | CASSPLADRPEQYF | TGTGCCAGCTCACCTCTCGCGGACAGGCCCGAGCAGTACTTC
TRBJ2-7 | TRBD1 | - | TRBV20-1 | CSAKGTGVTYEQYF | TGCAGTGCTAAAGGGACAGGGGTCACCTACGAGCAGTACTTC
TRBJ2-3 | - | few | TRBV28 | CASSLSFQSGTQYF | TGTGCCAGCAGTTTATCCTTCCAGAGCGGGACGCAGTATTTT
TRBJ2-2 | TRBD2 | - | TRBV20-1 | CSARVLASGKQGTGELFF | TGCAGTGCTAGAGTCCTCGCTAGCGGGAAGCAAGGCACCGGGGAGCTGTTTTTT
TRBJ2-7 | - | few | TRBV15 | CATSREMAILYEQYF | TGTGCCACCAGCAGAGAAATGGCGATTCTTTACGAGCAGTACTTC
TRBJ2-1 | - | - | TRBV21-1 | CASSKVWGRSSSYNEQFF | TGTGCCAGCAGCAAAGTGTGGGGGAGGAGCTCATCGTACAATGAGCAGTTCTTC
TRBJ2-1 | - | - | TRBV3-1 | CASSQVRDGYNEQFF | TGTGCCAGCAGCCAAGTGCGGGACGGATACAATGAGCAGTTCTTC
TRBJ2-3 | TRBD2 | few | TRBV5-1 | CASSLANIGTSGRMRDTQYF | TGCGCCAGCAGCTTGGCCAATATAGGGACTAGCGGGAGAATGAGAGATACGCAGTATTTT
TRBJ2-3 | - | many | TRBV12-3/TRBV12-4 | CASGPKVPDTQYF | TGTGCCAGCGGCCCCAAGGTGCCAGATACGCAGTATTTT
TRBJ2-7 | TRBD1 | many | TRBV15 | CATSRAGTGAYEQYF | TGTGCCACCAGCAGAGCAGGGACAGGGGCCTACGAGCAGTACTTC
TRBJ2-3 | - | - | TRBV28 | CASSWVNADTQYF | TGTGCCAGCAGTTGGGTTAATGCAGATACGCAGTATTTT
TRBJ2-6 | - | - | TRBV20-1 | CSARTLTGSGANVLTF | TGCAGTGCTAGGACCTTAACGGGCTCTGGGGCCAACGTCCTGACTTTC
TRBJ2-1 | - | - | TRBV19 | CASSSQAFYNEQFF | TGTGCCAGTAGCTCCCAGGCGTTCTACAATGAGCAGTTCTTC
TRBJ1-1 | - | - | TRBV20-1 | CSARDVRGSVTEAFF | TGCAGTGCTAGAGATGTCAGGGGATCGGTCACCGAAGCTTTCTTT
TRBJ1-5 | - | few | TRBV7-6 | CASSSKSNQPQHF | TGTGCCAGCAGCTCCAAGTCCAATCAGCCCCAGCATTTT
TRBJ1-5 | TRBD1 | - | TRBV20-1 | CSARGTGRNSNQPQHF | TGCAGTGCTAGAGGGACAGGACGAAATAGCAATCAGCCCCAGCATTTT
TRBJ2-1 | TRBD2 | many | TRBV29-1 | CSVEERLAGGGEQFF | TGCAGCGTTGAAGAAAGACTAGCGGGGGGTGGAGAGCAGTTCTTC
TRBJ2-1 | TRBD2 | - | TRBV7-9 | CASSSVAGGYNEQFF | TGTGCCAGCAGCTCGGTAGCGGGGGGGTACAATGAGCAGTTCTTC
TRBJ2-1 | TRBD2 | - | TRBV12-3/TRBV12-4 | CASTLGGRNEQFF | TGTGCCAGCACTTTGGGGGGGAGGAATGAGCAGTTCTTC
TRBJ1-1 | - | - | TRBV7-9 | CASSLGASRDTEAFF | TGTGCCAGCAGCTTAGGCGCATCTCGGGACACTGAAGCTTTCTTT
TRBJ2-3 | TRBD2 | - | TRBV2 | CASRPGTRNALDTQYF | TGTGCCAGCAGGCCCGGGACTAGGAACGCCCTAGATACGCAGTATTTT